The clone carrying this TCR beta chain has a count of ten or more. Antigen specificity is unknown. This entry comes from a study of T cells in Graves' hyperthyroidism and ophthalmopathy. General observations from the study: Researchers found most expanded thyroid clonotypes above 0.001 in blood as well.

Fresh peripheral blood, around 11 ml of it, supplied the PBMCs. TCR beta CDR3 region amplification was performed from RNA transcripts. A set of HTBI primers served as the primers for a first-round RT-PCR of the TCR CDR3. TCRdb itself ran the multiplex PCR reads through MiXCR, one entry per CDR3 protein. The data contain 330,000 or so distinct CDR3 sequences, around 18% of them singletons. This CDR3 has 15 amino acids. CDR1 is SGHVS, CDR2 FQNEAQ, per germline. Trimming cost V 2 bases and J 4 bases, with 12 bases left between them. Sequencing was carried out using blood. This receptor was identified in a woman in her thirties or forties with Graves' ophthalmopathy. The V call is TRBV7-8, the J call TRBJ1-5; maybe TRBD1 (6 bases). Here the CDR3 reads CASSLHDRLNQPQHF. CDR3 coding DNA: TGTGCCAGCAGCTTACATGACAGGTTGAATCAGCCCCAGCATTTT.